This T cell receptor beta chain originates from a study of T cells in Graves' hyperthyroidism and ophthalmopathy. Whole-study context: Any treatment followed the collection of peripheral blood at initial diagnosis. Study results and caveats: Onset of ophthalmopathy came a median roughly 6.4 months after the model predicted it.

Comment on this clonotype: Its antigen is undetermined.

Germline loops: CDR1 SGHVS, CDR2 FNYEAQ. CDR3 length: 14 residues. V lost 5 bases to trimming and J lost 4 bases; unmatched junction nucleotides: 4. Researchers took RNA transcripts and amplified the TCR beta CDR3 regions from them. RT-PCR in the first round (using the HTBI primer set) targeted the TCR CDR3. A single record per CDR3 protein comes from TCRdb applying MiXCR to the multiplex PCR reads. Of some 490,000 distinct CDR3 sequences listed, roughly 23% are singletons. The TCR sequence derives from a woman in her 70s with Graves' ophthalmopathy. Sequencing input: blood. The rearrangement joins TRBV7-6 to TRBJ2-2; TRBD1 aligns across 7 bases. Here the CDR3 reads CASSETGSTGELFF. The CDR3, as DNA: TGTGCCAGCAGCGAGACAGGGAGCACCGGGGAGCTGTTTTTT.